The next 32 T cell receptor beta chains were all read from a single sample in a study of cytomegalovirus exposure and HLA in healthy donors. Clones were sequenced by immunoSEQ multiplex PCR, and TCRdb holds only the in-frame ones, with some missing. Of a few hundred thousand clones listed, 90% were seen once; the top ten hold roughly 0.4%. Sample: PBMCs. The receptors were gathered from a woman aged 18 to 35 in good health and CMV-seronegative.

This rearrangement joins TRBV7-6 to TRBJ2-2; D is unclear. The CDR3 totals 15 residues. V was clipped by 1 base and J by 0 bases, with 6 bases between them. CDR1 is SGHVS and CDR2 is FNYEAQ in the germline V gene. The CDR3 DNA reads as TGTGCCAGCAGCTTAGGGCCGTCGAACACCGGGGAGCTGTTTTTT. Its translation is CASSLGPSNTGELFF.

The rearrangement joins TRBV7-3 to TRBJ2-3; perhaps TRBD2 as D (6 bases). CDR3 length equals 14 residues. The V gene's germline CDR1 is SGHTA and CDR2 FQGTGA. V lost 5 bases to trimming and J lost 3 bases, with 12 bases between them. The CDR3 loop is CASSLGLPTDTQYF. Written as DNA, the CDR3 is TGTGCCAGCAGCCTCGGACTACCAACAGATACGCAGTATTTT.

The chain uses TRBV15 and TRBJ1-1; D not certain. The CDR3 is made up of 13 amino acids. Trimming took 0 bases from V and 7 from J, leaving 9 bases between them. CDR1 LNHNV and CDR2 YYDKDF come from the germline V gene (reference sequence). The CDR3 loop reads CATSREQRFEAFF. The CDR3 nucleotides read TGTGCCACCAGCAGAGAACAGCGGTTTGAAGCTTTCTTT. The full variable domain, completed using reference TRBV15 and TRBJ1-1, is DAMVIQNPRYQVTQFGKPVTLSCSQTLNHNVMYWYQQKSSQAPKLLFHYYDKDFNNEADTPDNFQSRRPNTSFCFLDIRSPGLGDTAMYLCATSREQRFEAFFGQGTRLTVV.

The V call is TRBV27, the J call TRBJ2-5, with a tentative D call TRBD2 (7 bases). There are 13 residues in the CDR3. The germline V gene encodes CDR1 MNHEY and CDR2 SMNVEV (reference sequence). Trimming cost V 6 bases and J 5 bases, with 13 bases left between them. CDR3 coding DNA: TGTGCCAGCAGCGCGCGGGGGCAGGAGACCCAGTACTTC. Its protein product is CASSARGQETQYF.

The chain joins TRBV7-6 to TRBJ2-2, with 11 nucleotides matching TRBD1. Germline-derived CDR1 and CDR2 are SGHVS and FNYEAQ. This CDR3 has 14 residues. J gave up 5 bases and V 8 bases, and 4 bases lay outside the gene matches. As DNA, the CDR3 is TGTGCCAGCGGGGACAGGGGGATGACCGGGGAGCTGTTTTTT. Translating gives CASGDRGMTGELFF.

This chain connects TRBV6-1 to TRBJ2-3; D perhaps matches TRBD2 (5 bases). The CDR3 spans 15 residues. Trimming took 3 bases from V and 4 from J, leaving 14 bases between them. The germline V gene has CDR1 MNHNS and CDR2 SASEGT. The CDR3 loop reads CASSEVKRVPDTQYF. CDR3 nucleotides: TGTGCCAGCAGTGAGGTTAAGAGGGTCCCAGATACGCAGTATTTT.

The chain joins TRBV10-3 to TRBJ2-6; D is perhaps TRBD2 (5 bases). The CDR3 totals 18 residues. V was pared by 0 bases and J by 4 bases, with 16 bases between. Germline CDR1 ENHRY, CDR2 SYGVKD. Here the CDR3 DNA reads TGTGCCATCAGTGAGTCGCGATTGCGAGGGCACGGGGCCAACGTCCTGACTTTC. Translation gives CAISESRLRGHGANVLTF.

The CDR3 DNA reads as TGTGCCAGCAGTCGCGGAGGTGGTGGCTACACCTTC. This translates into CASSRGGGGYTF. This chain uses TRBV6-5 with TRBJ1-2; no clear D gene. The CDR3 covers 12 residues. The germline V and J ends were trimmed by 5 bases and 7 bases, with 11 bases remaining between them. Germline V gene sequence: CDR1 MNHEY, CDR2 SVGAGI.

A remark on this clone: The sample has other DNA sequences that encode this CDR3 too. The V call is TRBV19, the J call TRBJ2-1; possibly TRBD2 for D (6 bases). The V gene's germline CDR1 is LNHDA and CDR2 SQIVND (reference sequence). The CDR3 covers 13 residues. The ends were cut back, 3 bases at V and 4 bases at J, with 7 bases in the middle. In DNA, the CDR3 is TGTGCCAGTAGTATGGGGGGATACAATGAGCAGTTCTTC. Its protein product is CASSMGGYNEQFF.

This chain joins TRBV18 and TRBJ2-5; D gene ambiguous. Trimming shortened V by 2 bases and J by 0 bases, and 4 bases separated the two germline ends. CDR3 size: 13 residues. The V gene's germline CDR1 is KGHSH and CDR2 LQKENI. CDR3 region: CASSPSYQETQYF. As DNA, the CDR3 is TGTGCCAGCTCACCATCTTACCAAGAGACCCAGTACTTC. Drawing the rest from reference TRBV18 and TRBJ2-5, the complete variable domain is NAGVMQNPRHLVRRRGQEARLRCSPMKGHSHVYWYRQLPEEGLKFMVYLQKENIIDESGMPKERFSAEFPKEGPSILRIQQVVRGDSAAYFCASSPSYQETQYFGPGTRLLVL.

The rearrangement links TRBV19 to TRBJ1-2; no clear D. The CDR3 runs 14 residues. Trimming stripped 1 base from V and 9 bases from J, with 15 bases between. From germline, CDR1 is LNHDA and CDR2 SQIVND (reference sequence). The CDR3 region has the DNA TGTGCCAGTAGTATAGTGCACACGGAGGGAAGCTACACCTTC. This codes for CASSIVHTEGSYTF. The full variable domain, in which reference TRBV19 and TRBJ1-2 provide the parts outside the CDR3, is DGGITQSPKYLFRKEGQNVTLSCEQNLNHDAMYWYRQDPGQGLRLIYYSQIVNDFQKGDIAEGYSVSREKKESFPLTVTSAQKNPTAFYLCASSIVHTEGSYTFGSGTRLTVV.

This rearrangement joins TRBV6-1 to TRBJ1-6; 8 bases agree with TRBD1. This CDR3 is built from 14 residues. The J segment lost 8 bases and the V segment lost 6 bases, leaving 6 bases of the junction unmatched. Germline V gives CDR1 MNHNS, CDR2 SASEGT. The CDR3 coding sequence is TGTGCCAGCAGCCAGGACAGGGATTATTCACCCCTCCACTTT. Its protein is CASSQDRDYSPLHF.

The V and J genes are TRBV5-1 and TRBJ2-5, with a weak D call TRBD2 (5 bases). Trimming removed 0 bases at V and 5 bases at J, with 11 bases between. The CDR3 consists of 14 residues. Germline lookup yields CDR1 SGHRS and CDR2 YFSETQ. The CDR3 DNA follows: TGCGCCAGCAGCTTGGCTAGCATAAGGGAGACCCAGTACTTC. Protein sequence: CASSLASIRETQYF.

As for this clone: One junction end disagrees with the germline gene, perhaps due to a read error. The chain is built from TRBV7-7 and TRBJ2-2; TRBD1 agrees at 7 bases. Per germline, CDR1 SSHAT and CDR2 FNYEAQ (reference sequence). The CDR3 is made up of 15 amino acids. CDR3 in amino acids: CASSLGGANTGELFF. The DNA for the CDR3 is TGTGCTAGCAGCTTAGGGGGCGCGAACACCGGGGAGCTGTTTTTT. The full variable domain, rest sourced from reference TRBV7-7 and TRBJ2-2, is GAGVSQSPRYKVTKRGQDVTLRCDPISSHATLYWYQQALGQGPEFLTYFNYEAQPDKSGLPSDRFSAERPEGSISTLTIQRTEQRDSAMYRCASSLGGANTGELFFGEGSRLTVL.

For the CDR3, the DNA is TGTGCCAGCAGCGAGACAGGGATTAATCAGCCCCAGCATTTT. It translates to CASSETGINQPQHF. The chain recombines TRBV9 with TRBJ1-5, with 7 bases fitting TRBD1. Trimming at V came to 3 bases and at J to 4 bases, leaving 4 bases not matched to a gene. Germline V gene data show CDR1 as SGDLS and CDR2 as YYNGEE. The CDR3 contains 14 residues.

This clone was counted a few times. The gene calls are TRBV5-1 and TRBJ1-2, with unresolved D. Germline CDR1 and CDR2: SGHRS and YFSETQ. This CDR3 region has 12 residues. V was clipped by 0 bases and J by 3 bases, with 3 bases between them. The chain's CDR3 is CASSLGDYGYTF. CDR3 in DNA: TGCGCCAGCAGCTTGGGAGACTATGGCTACACCTTC.

This rearrangement joins TRBV27 to TRBJ2-3; 9 bases map to TRBD1. In germline, CDR1 is MNHEY, CDR2 SMNVEV (reference sequence). The CDR3 spans 14 residues. V gave up 4 bases and J gave up 1 base; unmatched junction bases: 0. The CDR3, as DNA: TGTGCCAGCAGTTGGACAGGGGGCACAGATACGCAGTATTTT. Its protein product is CASSWTGGTDTQYF.

The chain employs TRBV27 and TRBJ1-5, with 7 bases aligning to TRBD1. The V gene end was trimmed by 6 bases and the J gene end by 7 bases; junction bases not matched to a gene: 18. Per the germline V gene, CDR1 is MNHEY and CDR2 is SMNVEV (reference sequence). This CDR3 spans 17 amino acids. The CDR3 region has the DNA TGTGCCAGCAGGAGAGAGGCACTGACAGGGTCTTCCCAGCCCCAGCATTTT. Amino acids: CASRREALTGSSQPQHF.

J is TRBJ1-1 and V is TRBV27, with a weak D call TRBD1 (5 bases). The germline V gene has CDR1 MNHEY and CDR2 SMNVEV (reference sequence). This CDR3 spans 13 amino acids. V was cut by 7 bases and J by 2 bases, with 11 bases left in between. CDR3 amino acids: CASKGALNTEAFF. CDR3 in DNA: TGTGCCAGCAAAGGGGCCCTAAACACTGAAGCTTTCTTT.

This clone has only a few counts. J is TRBJ1-1 and V is TRBV5-4; tentative D call: TRBD1 (6 bases). The CDR3 length is 12 residues. CDR1 and CDR2 from the germline V gene are SGHNT and YYREEE (reference sequence). V lost 6 bases and J 4 bases, leaving 10 bases between the germline ends. The CDR3 DNA reads TGTGCCAGCACCCAGGGGACCACTGAAGCTTTCTTT. Translating gives CASTQGTTEAFF. Based on the CDR3 plus reference TRBV5-4 and TRBJ1-1, the full variable domain is ETGVTQSPTHLIKTRGQQVTLRCSSQSGHNTVSWYQQALGQGPQFIFQYYREEENGRGNFPPRFSGLQFPNYSSELNVNALELDDSALYLCASTQGTTEAFFGQGTRLTVV.

V and J are TRBV6-6 and TRBJ2-2, with D possibly being TRBD2 (5 bases). V shed 5 bases and J shed 3 bases, with 10 bases lying between them. The CDR3 extends over 14 amino acids. The germline V gene encodes CDR1 MNHNY and CDR2 SVGAGI (reference sequence). The CDR3 region is CASSEGRDTGELFF. DNA of the CDR3: TGTGCCAGCAGTGAGGGTCGGGACACCGGGGAGCTGTTTTTT.

V gene TRBV1 combines with J gene TRBJ1-2. TRBV1 is termed a pseudogene. The length of the CDR3 is 15 residues. For the CDR3, the DNA is TGCACCAGCAGCCAAGTTTGGAGGGAATGCTATGGCTACACCTTC. The encoded protein is CTSSQVWRECYGYTF.

The chain recombines TRBV28 with TRBJ1-6, with a tentative D call TRBD1 (5 bases). The CDR3 extends over 16 amino acids. The V end lost 6 bases, the J end lost 0 bases, and 12 bases lay between the germline ends. Germline CDR1 MDHEN, CDR2 SYDVKM. The CDR3 DNA follows: TGTGCCAGCAGGCCACAGGATTACTCCTATAATTCACCCCTCCACTTT. Protein: CASRPQDYSYNSPLHF.

The chain couples TRBV7-8 to TRBJ1-2; tentatively, D is TRBD1 (5 bases). This CDR3 is 16 amino acids long. The germline gives CDR1 SGHVS, CDR2 FQNEAQ. Between the trimmed V and J ends, which lost 0 bases and 0 bases, there was a span of 11 bases. DNA of the CDR3: TGTGCCAGCAGCTTAGCTTTCAGGGAGGCTAACTATGGCTACACCTTC. Protein: CASSLAFREANYGYTF.

The chain is built from TRBV7-2 and TRBJ2-3; D remains ambiguous. CDR1 and CDR2 from the germline V gene are SGHTA and FQGNSA. CDR3 length: 14 residues. Deletions cut 5 bases from V and 3 bases from J, with 12 bases between. CDR3 bases: TGTGCCAGCAGCCCCCCGTCGGTAACAGATACGCAGTATTTT. This codes for CASSPPSVTDTQYF.

V is TRBV15 and J is TRBJ1-5; D uncertain. Germline V lookup: CDR1 LNHNV, CDR2 YYDKDF (reference sequence). The V gene lost 0 bases and the J gene lost 1 base, with 10 bases spanning the gap. The length of the CDR3 is 16 residues. The DNA of the CDR3 is TGTGCCACCAGCAGAGATCTCCGGGGAAGCAATCAGCCCCAGCATTTT. Translation: CATSRDLRGSNQPQHF.

This chain uses TRBV2 with TRBJ1-5; TRBD1 matches 7 bases. V trimming: 5 bases; J trimming: 6 bases; junction bases outside the gene matches: 7. This CDR3 has 14 amino acids. Germline V gene lookup returns CDR1 SNHLY and CDR2 FYNNEI. CDR3 bases: TGTGCCAGCAGTCTCAGGGGGTTGGTTCAGCCCCAGCATTTT. This gives the protein CASSLRGLVQPQHF.

The rearrangement joins TRBV4-1 to TRBJ1-5, with no clear D. Trimming removed 7 bases from V and 2 bases from J, with 15 bases in between. This CDR3 has 15 amino acids. CDR1 is MGHRA, CDR2 YSYEKL, per germline. The CDR3 reads CASNPQSGGNQPQHF. In nucleotides, the CDR3 is TGCGCCAGCAACCCACAGAGTGGTGGCAATCAGCCCCAGCATTTT.

This chain connects TRBV4-1 to TRBJ1-1, with TRBD1 identical over 8 bases. Trimming took 1 base from V and 2 from J; bases not matched to a gene: 6. Germline V gene data show CDR1 as MGHRA and CDR2 as YSYEKL. This CDR3 region has 16 residues. The CDR3 loop is CASSQAFTGGNTEAFF. DNA of the CDR3: TGCGCCAGCAGCCAAGCGTTTACAGGGGGTAACACTGAAGCTTTCTTT.

This chain links TRBV29-1 with TRBJ2-5; tentative D call: TRBD1 (5 bases). Trimming removed 8 bases from V and 4 bases from J, with 17 bases in between. The CDR3 has 13 residues. Germline V CDR1 and CDR2: SQVTM, ANQGSEA. As DNA, the CDR3 is TGCAGCATGATCCAGGGTCTCGGAGAGACCCAGTACTTC. Translated: CSMIQGLGETQYF.

This clone was observed a single time. The rearrangement joins TRBV19 to TRBJ1-4; D is possibly TRBD1 (5 bases). The CDR3 has 17 residues. Trimming cost V 7 bases and J 4 bases, with 22 bases left between them. Looked up from germline, CDR1 is LNHDA and CDR2 is SQIVND (reference sequence). CDR3 sequence reads: CASTPWVPVGGNEKLFF. For the CDR3, the DNA is TGTGCCAGTACCCCCTGGGTCCCAGTCGGGGGTAATGAAAAACTGTTTTTT. The variable domain in full, with the rest retrieved from reference TRBV19 and TRBJ1-4, is DGGITQSPKYLFRKEGQNVTLSCEQNLNHDAMYWYRQDPGQGLRLIYYSQIVNDFQKGDIAEGYSVSREKKESFPLTVTSAQKNPTAFYLCASTPWVPVGGNEKLFFGSGTQLSVL.

This rearrangement joins TRBV4-1 to TRBJ2-7; no definite D call. Germline lookup yields CDR1 MGHRA and CDR2 YSYEKL. V lost 5 bases and J lost 0, with 11 bases in between. The CDR3 totals 14 residues. The CDR3 spells CASSVAVNSYEQYF. CDR3 nucleotides: TGCGCCAGCAGCGTGGCGGTCAACTCCTACGAGCAGTACTTC.